Listed below are T cell receptor beta chains from one sample, sequenced in a study of blood T cell repertoires in COVID-19. Libraries were prepared by immunoSEQ multiplex PCR; TCRdb keeps only in-frame clonotypes and omits some of them. The table includes about 260,000 clones, about nine tenths detected once. The specimen sequenced was peripheral blood. The receptors were sampled from a middle-aged woman who had recovered from COVID-19. CDR3s include the opening cysteine and the closing phenylalanine or tryptophan. The order of the fields is J gene, D gene, V gene, clone size, CDR3 DNA, CDR3 protein. D genes are given only for firm matches. Expanded clones are given a class, and other clones once, few, many or no size at all.

TRBJ1-2	.	TRBV19	.	TGTGCCAGTAACGATAGACCCGAGGGCTATGGCTACACCTTC	CASNDRPEGYGYTF
TRBJ1-2	.	TRBV27	.	TGTGCCAGCAGTTTTACCCAGGGACTTAACTATGGCTACACCTTC	CASSFTQGLNYGYTF
TRBJ2-2	TRBD2	TRBV7-3	.	TGTGCCAGCAGCCCGCCCCGGGGGGCGAACACCGGGGAGCTGTTTTTT	CASSPPRGANTGELFF
TRBJ2-1	.	TRBV9	.	TGTGCCAGCAGCGCCCGGGGTACCTACAATGAGCAGTTCTTC	CASSARGTYNEQFF
TRBJ1-2	.	TRBV28	.	TGTGCCAGCAGCCCCCTCGGACGGGGGTTCGGCTACACCTTC	CASSPLGRGFGYTF
TRBJ2-5	.	TRBV23-1	.	TGCGCCAGCAGTCAATGCCTTACCGGGACTTCCAGCCAAGAGACCCAGTACTTC	CASSQCLTGTSSQETQYF
TRBJ1-4	.	TRBV5-6	.	TGTGCCAGCAGCTTGCAGGGCTTGGGTAATGAAAAACTGTTTTTT	CASSLQGLGNEKLFF
TRBJ2-2	TRBD1	TRBV4-3	.	TGCGCCAGCAGCCAGGAACAGGGGGACACCGGGGAGCTGTTTTTT	CASSQEQGDTGELFF
TRBJ2-3	.	TRBV27	once	TGTGCCAGCAGTTTTGGGGGGTTGTGGAAAGATACGCAGTATTTT	CASSFGGLWKDTQYF
TRBJ1-3	TRBD1	TRBV7-8	.	TGTGCCAGCAGCTTCAGGGACAGGTCCCTCTCTGGAAACACCATATATTTT	CASSFRDRSLSGNTIYF
TRBJ1-5	.	TRBV2	.	TGTGCCAGTACAGGGAAGAGAGAACAGCCCCAGCATTTT	CASTGKREQPQHF
TRBJ2-5	TRBD2	TRBV10-3	.	TGTGCCATCAGTCCCGGGACTAGCGCTCAGACCCAGTACTTC	CAISPGTSAQTQYF
TRBJ2-1	.	TRBV21-1	.	TGTGCCAGCAGGATCTTACCGGGACAGAGAAACAATGAGCAGTTCTTC	CASRILPGQRNNEQFF
TRBJ1-2	TRBD1	TRBV5-1	.	TGCGCCAGCAGCACCCGACAGGGCAAGATGCTTGACTACACCTTC	CASSTRQGKMLDYTF
TRBJ1-2	.	TRBV6-1	.	TGTGCCAGCAGTGAAGCGGGAGGCCTATCTAACTATGGCTACACCTTC	CASSEAGGLSNYGYTF
TRBJ2-7	.	TRBV5-5	.	TGTGCCAGCAGCTCCCGCCAGGCCTCCTACGAGCAGTACTTC	CASSSRQASYEQYF
TRBJ2-4	.	TRBV10-3	.	TGTGCCATCAGTGAGCCCGGGGGGCCCGCCAAAAACATTCAGTACTTC	CAISEPGGPAKNIQYF
TRBJ1-2	TRBD1	TRBV18	.	TGTGCCAGCTCACCACCGAACAGGGGGCCGCTACGAGGCTACACCTTC	CASSPPNRGPLRGYTF
TRBJ1-5	TRBD1	TRBV5-6	.	TGTGCCAGCAGCGCGGACAGGGGGCTCTATCAGCCCCAGCATTTT	CASSADRGLYQPQHF
TRBJ2-3	TRBD2	TRBV6-5	.	TGTGCCAGCAGGCCCGGGACTAGCGTGGCGACGCAGTATTTT	CASRPGTSVATQYF
TRBJ1-2	.	TRBV4-1	.	TGCGCCAGCAGCCAAGTCGTAACAGGGAACTATGGCTACACCTTC	CASSQVVTGNYGYTF
TRBJ1-2	TRBD1	TRBV6-5	.	TGTGCCAGCAGCCGCCGGGACAGAAACCTCTATGGCTACACCTTC	CASSRRDRNLYGYTF
TRBJ1-1	TRBD1	TRBV5-4	.	TGTGCCAGCAGTCGACAGGGGGAACACACTGAAGCTTTCTTT	CASSRQGEHTEAFF
TRBJ2-1	.	TRBV24-1	.	TGTGCCGCCTCGACAGGCTACAATGAGCAGTTCTTC	CAASTGYNEQFF
TRBJ2-2	.	TRBV5-5	.	TGTGCCAGCAGCGGTGACAGGTTTCACACCGGGGAGCTGTTTTTT	CASSGDRFHTGELFF